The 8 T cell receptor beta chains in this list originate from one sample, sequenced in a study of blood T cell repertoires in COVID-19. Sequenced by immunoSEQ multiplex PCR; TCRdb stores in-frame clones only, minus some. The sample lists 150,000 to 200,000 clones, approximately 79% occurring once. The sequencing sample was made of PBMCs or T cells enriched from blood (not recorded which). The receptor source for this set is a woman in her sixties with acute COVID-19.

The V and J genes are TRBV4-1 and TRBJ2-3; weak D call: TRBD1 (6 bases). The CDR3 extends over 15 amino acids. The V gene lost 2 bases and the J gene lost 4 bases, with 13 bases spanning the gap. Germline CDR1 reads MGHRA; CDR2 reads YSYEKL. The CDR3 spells CASSQMPGVADTQYF. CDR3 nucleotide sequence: TGCGCCAGCAGCCAAATGCCAGGGGTTGCAGATACGCAGTATTTT.

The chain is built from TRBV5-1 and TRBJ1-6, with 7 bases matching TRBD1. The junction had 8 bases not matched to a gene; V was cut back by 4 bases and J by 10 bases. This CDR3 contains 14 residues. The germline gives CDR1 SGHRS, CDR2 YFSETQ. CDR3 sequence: CASSQGQLRSPLHF. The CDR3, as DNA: TGCGCCAGCAGCCAGGGACAGCTGAGATCACCCCTCCACTTT.

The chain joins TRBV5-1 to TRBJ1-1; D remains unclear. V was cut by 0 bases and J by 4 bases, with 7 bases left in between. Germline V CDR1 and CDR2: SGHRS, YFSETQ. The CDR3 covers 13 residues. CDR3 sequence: CASSLEEGTEAFF. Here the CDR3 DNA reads TGCGCCAGCAGCTTGGAAGAGGGCACTGAAGCTTTCTTT.

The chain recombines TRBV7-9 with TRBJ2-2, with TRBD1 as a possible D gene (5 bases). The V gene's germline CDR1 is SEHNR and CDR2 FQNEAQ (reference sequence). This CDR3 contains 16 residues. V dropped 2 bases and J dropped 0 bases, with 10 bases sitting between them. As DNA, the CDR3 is TGTGCCAGCAGCTTAATCGGCAGGGCGAACACCGGGGAGCTGTTTTTT. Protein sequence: CASSLIGRANTGELFF.

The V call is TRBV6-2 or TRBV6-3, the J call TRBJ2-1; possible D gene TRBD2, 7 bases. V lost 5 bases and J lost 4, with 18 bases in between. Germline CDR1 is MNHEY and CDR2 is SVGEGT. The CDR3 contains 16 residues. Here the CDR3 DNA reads TGTGCCAGCAGTAGCTTTCGGGGGGCCGTTTACAATGAGCAGTTCTTC. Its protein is CASSSFRGAVYNEQFF.

CDR3 region: CASSLSNGNEQYF. The DNA for the CDR3 is TGTGCCAGCAGCTTAAGTAACGGTAACGAGCAGTATTTT. The chain joins TRBV11-2 to TRBJ2-3; D is ambiguous. The V end was cut by 2 bases, the J end by 11 bases, with 14 bases between. CDR1 and CDR2 (germline): SGHAT, FQNNGV. The CDR3 length is 13 residues. Looking up the rest from reference TRBV11-2 and TRBJ2-3 gives the full variable domain: EAGVAQSPRYKIIEKRQSVAFWCNPISGHATLYWYQQILGQGPKLLIQFQNNGVVDDSQLPKDRFSAERLKGVDSTLKIQPAKLEDSAVYLCASSLSNGNEQYFGPGTRLTVL.

CDR3 DNA: TGTGCCAGCAGCTTGGTAGCGGACCCGAAGGAGTCACCCCTCCACTTT. Its translation: CASSLVADPKESPLHF. The chain combines TRBV5-6 with TRBJ1-6; D call uncertain. Germline CDR1 reads SGHDT; CDR2 reads YYEEEE. Trimming took 0 bases from V and 10 from J, leaving 17 bases between them. The CDR3 covers 16 residues.

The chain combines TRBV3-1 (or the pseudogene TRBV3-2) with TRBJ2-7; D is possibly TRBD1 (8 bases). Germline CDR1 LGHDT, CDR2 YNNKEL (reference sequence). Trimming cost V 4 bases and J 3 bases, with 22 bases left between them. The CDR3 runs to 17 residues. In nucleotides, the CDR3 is TGTGCCAGCAGCCGGCCCGAGACGACAGGGGAGGGCTACGAGCAGTACGTC. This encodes CASSRPETTGEGYEQYV.